The sequence of this TCR beta chain was determined in a study of blood T cell repertoires in COVID-19. Study at large: Donors in the United States, Italy and Spain gave samples during acute or convalescent COVID-19. PBMCs, B-cell-depleted T cells, or T cells were the source of the cDNA or gDNA that made up the material.

V shed 3 bases and J shed 6 bases, with 10 bases lying between them. CDR1 is LNHDA and CDR2 is SQIVND in the germline V gene (reference sequence). The CDR3 is 13 amino acids. As handled by the study authors: Quantification of nucleated cells was approximated via reference gene primer amplification. The repertoire was sequenced with immunoSEQ multiplex PCR; TCRdb's copy has only in-frame clones and lacks some. V and J calls and clone size follow that table, whereas D and trimming were derived from the DNA. The data contain 180,000 or so clones, approximately 84% of them seen just once; the ten biggest clones take up under 3%.

The sequenced sample consisted of peripheral blood. V gene TRBV19 combines with J gene TRBJ2-3, with D perhaps TRBD2 (5 bases). The source is a human donor with acute or convalescent COVID-19. The donor label of this sample is uncertain. The CDR3 nucleotides read TGTGCCAGTAGTATGTCTAGCAGTGATACGCAGTATTTT. Translation gives CASSMSSSDTQYF.